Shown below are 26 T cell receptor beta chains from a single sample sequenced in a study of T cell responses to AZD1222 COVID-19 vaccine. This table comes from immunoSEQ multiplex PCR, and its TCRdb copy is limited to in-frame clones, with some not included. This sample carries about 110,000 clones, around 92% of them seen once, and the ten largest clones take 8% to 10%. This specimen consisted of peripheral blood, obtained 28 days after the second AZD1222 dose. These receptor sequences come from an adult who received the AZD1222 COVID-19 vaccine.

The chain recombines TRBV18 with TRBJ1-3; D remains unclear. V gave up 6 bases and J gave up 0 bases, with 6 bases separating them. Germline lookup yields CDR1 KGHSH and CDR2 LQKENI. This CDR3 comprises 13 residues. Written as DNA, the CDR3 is TGTGCCAGCTCGGGGAACTCTGGAAACACCATATATTTT. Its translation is CASSGNSGNTIYF.

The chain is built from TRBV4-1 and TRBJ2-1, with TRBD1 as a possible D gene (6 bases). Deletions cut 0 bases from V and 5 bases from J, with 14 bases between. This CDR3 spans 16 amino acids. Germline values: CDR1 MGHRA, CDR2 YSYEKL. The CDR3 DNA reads TGCGCCAGCAGCCAAGACGGACAGAGAGTGAACAATGAGCAGTTCTTC. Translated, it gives CASSQDGQRVNNEQFF.

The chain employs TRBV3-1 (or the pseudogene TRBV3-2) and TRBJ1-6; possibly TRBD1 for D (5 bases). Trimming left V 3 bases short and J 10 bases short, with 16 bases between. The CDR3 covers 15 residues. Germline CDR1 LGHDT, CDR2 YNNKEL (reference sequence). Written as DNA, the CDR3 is TGTGCCAGCAGCCATGTTACTGGGTGGGGGTCACCCCTCCACTTT. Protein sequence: CASSHVTGWGSPLHF.

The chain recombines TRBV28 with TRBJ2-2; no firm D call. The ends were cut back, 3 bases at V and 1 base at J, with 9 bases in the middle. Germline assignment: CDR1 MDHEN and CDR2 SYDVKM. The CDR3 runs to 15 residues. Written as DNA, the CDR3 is TGTGCCAGCAGTTTCGTAACAGAGAACACCGGGGAGCTGTTTTTT. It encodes CASSFVTENTGELFF. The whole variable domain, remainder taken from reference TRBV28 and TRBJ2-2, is DVKVTQSSRYLVKRTGEKVFLECVQDMDHENMFWYRQDPGLGLRLIYFSYDVKMKEKGDIPEGYSVSREKKERFSLILESASTNQTSMYLCASSFVTENTGELFFGEGSRLTVL.

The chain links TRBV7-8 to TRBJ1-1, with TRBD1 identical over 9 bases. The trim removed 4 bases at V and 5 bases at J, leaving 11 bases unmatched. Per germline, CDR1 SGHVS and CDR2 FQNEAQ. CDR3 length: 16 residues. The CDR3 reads CASSSNHRGPGTEAFF. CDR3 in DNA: TGTGCCAGCAGCTCGAACCACAGGGGGCCGGGGACTGAAGCTTTCTTT.

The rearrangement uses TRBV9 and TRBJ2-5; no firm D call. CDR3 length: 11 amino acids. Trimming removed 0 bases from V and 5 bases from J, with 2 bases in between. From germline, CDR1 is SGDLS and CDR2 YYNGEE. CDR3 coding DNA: TGTGCCAGCAGCGTAGAGGAGACCCAGTACTTC. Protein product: CASSVEETQYF.

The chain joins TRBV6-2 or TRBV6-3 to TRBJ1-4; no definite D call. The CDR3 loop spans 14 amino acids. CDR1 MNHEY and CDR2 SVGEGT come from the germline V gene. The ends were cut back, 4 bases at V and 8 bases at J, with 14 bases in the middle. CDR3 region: CASSFPGDIEKLFF. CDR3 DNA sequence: TGTGCCAGCAGTTTCCCGGGTGACATCGAAAAACTGTTTTTT.

The CDR3 protein is CASSVRPQGGETQYF. The CDR3 DNA reads as TGTGCCAGCAGCGTTAGGCCACAAGGGGGTGAGACCCAGTACTTC. The chain employs TRBV9 and TRBJ2-5; tentative D call: TRBD1 (6 bases). Trimming removed 2 bases at V and 5 bases at J, with 16 bases between. There are 15 residues in the CDR3. Germline CDR1 and CDR2: SGDLS and YYNGEE. Complete variable domain (other parts from reference TRBV9 and TRBJ2-5): DSGVTQTPKHLITATGQRVTLRCSPRSGDLSVYWYQQSLDQGLQFLIQYYNGEERAKGNILERFSAQQFPDLHSELNLSSLELGDSALYFCASSVRPQGGETQYFGPGTRLLVL.

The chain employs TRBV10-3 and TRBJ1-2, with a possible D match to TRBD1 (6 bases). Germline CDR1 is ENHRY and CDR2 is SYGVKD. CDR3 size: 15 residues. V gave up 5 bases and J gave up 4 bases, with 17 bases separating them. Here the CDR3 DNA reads TGTGCCATCAGTTCTCAGGGGCCCCGGGGCTATGGCTACACCTTC. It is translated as CAISSQGPRGYGYTF.

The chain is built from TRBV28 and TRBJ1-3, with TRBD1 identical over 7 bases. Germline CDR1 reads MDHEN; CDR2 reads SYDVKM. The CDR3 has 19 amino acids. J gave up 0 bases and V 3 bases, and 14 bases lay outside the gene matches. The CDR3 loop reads CASSFVQGQLAFSGNTIYF. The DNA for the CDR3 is TGTGCCAGCAGTTTCGTCCAGGGACAGCTAGCCTTCTCTGGAAACACCATATATTTT.

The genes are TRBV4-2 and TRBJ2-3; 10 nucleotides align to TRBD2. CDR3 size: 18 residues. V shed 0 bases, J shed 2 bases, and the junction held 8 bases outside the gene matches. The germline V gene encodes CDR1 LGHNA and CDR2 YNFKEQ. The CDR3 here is CASSQDPLAGAPTDTQYF. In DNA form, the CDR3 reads TGTGCCAGCAGCCAAGACCCGCTAGCGGGGGCCCCCACAGATACGCAGTATTTT.

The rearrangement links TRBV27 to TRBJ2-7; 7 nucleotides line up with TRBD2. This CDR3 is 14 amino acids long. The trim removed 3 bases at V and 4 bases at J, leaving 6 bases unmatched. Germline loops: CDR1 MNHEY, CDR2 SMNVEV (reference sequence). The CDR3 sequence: CASSFVPGGYEQYF. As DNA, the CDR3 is TGTGCCAGCAGTTTTGTCCCGGGAGGATACGAGCAGTACTTC.

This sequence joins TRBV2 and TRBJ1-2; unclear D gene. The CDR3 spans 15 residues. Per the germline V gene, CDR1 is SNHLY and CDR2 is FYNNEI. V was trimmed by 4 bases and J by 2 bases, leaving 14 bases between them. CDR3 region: CASSASGAGNYGYTF. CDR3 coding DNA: TGTGCCAGCAGTGCTTCGGGAGCAGGCAACTATGGCTACACCTTC.

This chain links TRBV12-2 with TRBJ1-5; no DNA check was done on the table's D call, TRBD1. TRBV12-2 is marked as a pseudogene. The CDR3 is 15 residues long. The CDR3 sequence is CASRLQAGLGQPQHF. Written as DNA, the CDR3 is TGTGCAAGTCGCTTACAGGCAGGGCTGGGCCAGCCCCAGCATTTT.

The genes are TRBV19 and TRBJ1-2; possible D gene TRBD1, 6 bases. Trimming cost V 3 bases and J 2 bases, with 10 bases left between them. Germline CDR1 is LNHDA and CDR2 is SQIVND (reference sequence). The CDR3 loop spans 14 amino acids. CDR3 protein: CASSIATGNYGYTF. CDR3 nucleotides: TGTGCCAGTAGTATCGCGACAGGCAACTATGGCTACACCTTC.

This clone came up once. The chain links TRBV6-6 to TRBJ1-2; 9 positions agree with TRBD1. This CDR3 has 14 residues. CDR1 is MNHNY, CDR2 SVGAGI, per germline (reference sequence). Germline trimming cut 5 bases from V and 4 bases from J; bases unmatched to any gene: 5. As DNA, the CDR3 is TGTGCCAGCAGTGTACAGGGGGCCCCCTATGGCTACACCTTC. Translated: CASSVQGAPYGYTF.

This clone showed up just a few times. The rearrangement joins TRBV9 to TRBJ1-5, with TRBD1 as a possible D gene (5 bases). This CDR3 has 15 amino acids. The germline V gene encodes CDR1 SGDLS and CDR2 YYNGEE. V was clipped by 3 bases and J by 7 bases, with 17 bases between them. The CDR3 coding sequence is TGTGCCAGCAGCGCGACCCAAGGGGCACGCCAGCCCCAGCATTTT. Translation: CASSATQGARQPQHF.

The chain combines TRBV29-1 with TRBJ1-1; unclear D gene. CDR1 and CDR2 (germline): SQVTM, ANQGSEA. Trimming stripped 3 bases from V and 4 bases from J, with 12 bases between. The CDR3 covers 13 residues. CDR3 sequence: CSVEGLRATEAFF. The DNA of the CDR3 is TGCAGCGTTGAGGGCTTGAGGGCCACTGAAGCTTTCTTT. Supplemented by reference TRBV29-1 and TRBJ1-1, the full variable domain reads SAVISQKPSRDICQRGTSLTIQCQVDSQVTMMFWYRQQPGQSLTLIATANQGSEATYESGFVIDKFPISRPNLTFSTLTVSNMSPEDSSIYLCSVEGLRATEAFFGQGTRLTVV.

As DNA, the CDR3 is TGCGCCAGCAGCTTGACGAGAAACACTGAAGCTTTCTTT. The encoded protein is CASSLTRNTEAFF. This chain joins TRBV5-1 and TRBJ1-1; D unresolved. Germline V CDR1 and CDR2: SGHRS, YFSETQ. This CDR3 is 13 amino acids long. V was clipped by 1 base and J by 2 bases, with 6 bases between them.

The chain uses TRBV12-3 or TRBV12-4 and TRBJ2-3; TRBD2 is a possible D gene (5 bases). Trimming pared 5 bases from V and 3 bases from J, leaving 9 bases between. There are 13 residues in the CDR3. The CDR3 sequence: CASSTSGTDTQYF. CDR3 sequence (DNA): TGTGCCAGCAGTACCAGCGGAACAGATACGCAGTATTTT.

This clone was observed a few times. CDR3 bases: TGTGCCAGCAGCTTGTTGCGGGGCCCATATGGCTACACCTTC. It translates to CASSLLRGPYGYTF. V usage is TRBV5-6 and J usage is TRBJ1-2, with D possibly TRBD1 on 5 matching bases. The V end was cut by 1 base, the J end by 5 bases, with 12 bases between. The CDR3 runs to 14 residues. Germline assignment: CDR1 SGHDT and CDR2 YYEEEE.

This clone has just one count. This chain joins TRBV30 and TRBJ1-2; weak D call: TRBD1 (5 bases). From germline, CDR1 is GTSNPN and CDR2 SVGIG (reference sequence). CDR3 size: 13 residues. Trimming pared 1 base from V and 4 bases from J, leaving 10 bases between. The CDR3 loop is CAWSGGHPYGYTF. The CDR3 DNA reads TGTGCCTGGAGTGGTGGACATCCCTATGGCTACACCTTC.

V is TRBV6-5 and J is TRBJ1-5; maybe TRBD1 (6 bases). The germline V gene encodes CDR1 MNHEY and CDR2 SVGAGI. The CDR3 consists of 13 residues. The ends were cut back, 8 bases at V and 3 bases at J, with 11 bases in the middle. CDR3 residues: CASSRGYNQPQHF. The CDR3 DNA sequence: TGTGCCAGCTCCAGGGGTTACAATCAGCCCCAGCATTTT.

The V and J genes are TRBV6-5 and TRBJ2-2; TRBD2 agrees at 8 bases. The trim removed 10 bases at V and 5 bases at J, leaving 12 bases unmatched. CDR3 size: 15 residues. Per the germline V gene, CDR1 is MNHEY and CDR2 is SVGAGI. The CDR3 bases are TGTGCCACCCTACCGGGGGGGACGAGGACCGGGGAGCTGTTTTTT. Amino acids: CATLPGGTRTGELFF.

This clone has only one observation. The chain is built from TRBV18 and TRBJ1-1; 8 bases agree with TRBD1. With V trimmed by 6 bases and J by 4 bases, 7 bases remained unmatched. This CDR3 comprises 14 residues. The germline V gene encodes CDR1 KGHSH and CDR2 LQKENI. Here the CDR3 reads CASSPQGQGTEAFF. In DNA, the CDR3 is TGTGCCAGCTCCCCCCAAGGACAGGGCACTGAAGCTTTCTTT.

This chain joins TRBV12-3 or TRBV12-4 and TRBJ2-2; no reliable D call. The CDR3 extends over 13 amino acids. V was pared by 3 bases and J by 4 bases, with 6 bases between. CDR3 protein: CASSFASTGELFF. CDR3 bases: TGTGCCAGCAGTTTTGCGTCCACCGGGGAGCTGTTTTTT.